A selection of T cell receptor beta chains follows, all from one sample in a study of somatic mutations in cytotoxic T cells in rheumatoid arthritis. The data were produced by immunoSEQ multiplex PCR, yet TCRdb's version contains in-frame clones alone and is incomplete. The table records some 17,000 clones, roughly 74% of them present only once. Sample: CD8+ T cells sorted from blood. The receptors here all came from an adult with rheumatoid arthritis. CDR3s include the opening cysteine and the closing phenylalanine or tryptophan. The D gene is left open where the match is weak. Size is omitted from some rows. Given values are once, few, many or a class for expanded clones.

D	V	J	size	CDR3	DNA
TRBD2	TRBV4-1	TRBJ2-3	-	CASSQGLAGSIPSTDTQYF	TGCGCCAGCAGCCAGGGACTAGCGGGCTCGATCCCGAGCACAGATACGCAGTATTTT
TRBD1	TRBV7-6	TRBJ1-6	-	CASSQTGTGGALGSPLHF	TGTGCCAGCAGCCAAACGGGGACAGGGGGTGCCTTGGGATCACCCCTCCACTTT
TRBD1	TRBV7-6	TRBJ1-3	-	CASSLAPDRDSGNTIYF	TGTGCCAGCAGCTTAGCGCCGGACAGGGACTCTGGAAACACCATATATTTT
-	TRBV6-5	TRBJ2-7	few	CASSSADEQYF	TGTGCCAGCAGTTCTGCGGACGAGCAGTACTTC
-	TRBV9	TRBJ1-1	few	CASSVTRDGNTEAFF	TGTGCCAGCAGCGTCACCCGGGACGGGAACACTGAAGCTTTCTTT
-	TRBV7-9	TRBJ1-4	-	CASSFGAGVMANEKLFF	TGTGCCAGCAGCTTTGGTGCAGGGGTGATGGCTAATGAAAAACTGTTTTTT
TRBD1	TRBV15	TRBJ2-7	-	CATSRVNRGYEQYF	TGTGCCACCAGCAGAGTCAACAGGGGATACGAGCAGTACTTC
-	TRBV7-9	TRBJ1-2	-	CASSYPPLGYGYTF	TGTGCCAGCAGCTACCCGCCACTCGGATATGGCTACACCTTC
-	TRBV28	TRBJ1-3	-	CASSFSPDREANTIYF	TGTGCCAGCAGTTTTTCCCCGGACCGCGAGGCAAACACCATATATTTT
TRBD1	TRBV2	TRBJ2-3	once	CASGGTGRADTQYF	TGTGCCAGCGGCGGGACAGGGCGGGCAGATACGCAGTATTTT
TRBD1	TRBV2	TRBJ2-3	-	CASSAGQGAADTQYF	TGTGCCAGCAGTGCCGGCCAGGGGGCTGCAGATACGCAGTATTTT
-	TRBV9	TRBJ1-2	once	CASSVGGEVPYGYTF	TGTGCCAGCAGCGTAGGAGGAGAGGTGCCTTATGGCTACACCTTC
-	TRBV18	TRBJ2-7	-	CASSPLDRAYEQYF	TGTGCCAGCTCACCTTTGGACCGAGCCTACGAGCAGTACTTC
-	TRBV30	TRBJ2-5	-	CAWKGAEQETQYF	TGTGCCTGGAAAGGGGCCGAACAAGAGACCCAGTACTTC
TRBD1	TRBV4-1	TRBJ1-1	few	CASSPGGAPTEAFF	TGCGCCAGCAGCCCAGGGGGGGCTCCCACTGAAGCTTTCTTT
-	TRBV6-1	TRBJ2-3	-	CASRAEAQYF	TGTGCCAGCAGGGCCGAGGCGCAGTATTTT
TRBD1	TRBV29-1	TRBJ2-7	few	CSVTGTGAYEQYF	TGCAGCGTAACCGGGACAGGGGCCTACGAGCAGTACTTC
TRBD2	TRBV7-2	TRBJ2-1	-	CASRRTSGGVNEQFF	TGTGCCAGCAGGCGTACTAGCGGGGGGGTAAATGAGCAGTTCTTC
-	TRBV19	TRBJ1-4	-	CASGRVEEKLFF	TGTGCCAGTGGCAGGGTGGAAGAAAAACTGTTTTTT
TRBD1	TRBV2	TRBJ1-2	-	CASSDSTGGIYGYTF	TGTGCCAGCAGTGATTCGACAGGGGGCATCTATGGCTACACCTTC
TRBD1	TRBV10-1	TRBJ2-1	-	CASSEVGTGGYNEQFF	TGCGCCAGCAGTGAGGTCGGGACAGGGGGCTACAATGAGCAGTTCTTC
-	TRBV19	TRBJ1-6	few	CASSIGRVSSPLHF	TGTGCCAGTAGTATAGGGAGGGTGTCTTCACCCCTCCACTTT
-	TRBV14	TRBJ2-1	few	CASSQAGSSYNEQFF	TGTGCCAGCAGCCAGGCGGGTAGCTCCTACAATGAGCAGTTCTTC
-	TRBV2	TRBJ2-7	-	CASSEAWDGQYEQYF	TGTGCCAGCAGTGAAGCTTGGGACGGTCAATACGAGCAGTACTTC
TRBD1	TRBV27	TRBJ2-1	-	CASSSIPLQGAGNEQFF	TGTGCCAGCAGTTCGATCCCGTTACAGGGGGCAGGGAATGAGCAGTTCTTC
TRBD1	TRBV7-8	TRBJ1-2	-	CASRQGTGLNYGYTF	TGTGCCAGCAGACAAGGGACAGGGCTTAACTATGGCTACACCTTC
-	TRBV11-2	TRBJ1-2	once	CASSLTHPVRVPLNYGYTF	TGTGCCAGCAGCTTAACCCACCCCGTCAGGGTCCCCCTTAACTATGGCTACACCTTC
TRBD1	TRBV7-9	TRBJ1-1	-	CASSSRQGSNTEAFF	TGTGCCAGCAGCTCCCGACAGGGTTCGAACACTGAAGCTTTCTTT
TRBD2	TRBV7-2	TRBJ2-3	-	CASSVRGTSGGLGPDTQYF	TGTGCCAGCAGCGTACGGGGGACTAGCGGGGGCCTTGGGCCAGATACGCAGTATTTT
TRBD2	TRBV7-6	TRBJ2-1	-	CASSLAEERGGSNNEQFF	TGTGCCAGCAGCTTAGCGGAGGAGCGGGGGGGGTCCAATAATGAGCAGTTCTTC
-	TRBV6-6	TRBJ1-4	-	CASSYAGREKLFF	TGTGCCAGCAGTTACGCAGGGAGAGAAAAACTGTTTTTT
-	TRBV15	TRBJ1-1	-	CATSRIENTEAFF	TGTGCCACCAGCCGGATCGAGAACACTGAAGCTTTCTTT
-	TRBV19	TRBJ1-2	few	CASSIALQGSNGYTF	TGTGCCAGTAGTATCGCTCTCCAGGGATCCAATGGCTACACCTTC
-	TRBV5-1	TRBJ2-6	once	CASSLRQDSGANVLTF	TGCGCCAGCAGCTTGCGCCAGGACTCTGGGGCCAACGTCCTGACTTTC
TRBD1	TRBV29-1	TRBJ1-1	-	CSVGQGATEAFF	TGCAGCGTTGGACAGGGGGCCACTGAAGCTTTCTTT
-	TRBV15	TRBJ1-3	-	CATSRPEAGNTIYF	TGTGCCACCAGCAGGCCTGAGGCTGGAAACACCATATATTTT
-	TRBV21-1	TRBJ1-6	-	CASSKNGPGLSDNSPLHF	TGTGCCAGCAGCAAAAACGGCCCGGGACTTTCGGATAATTCACCCCTCCACTTT
TRBD2	TRBV7-9	TRBJ2-5	-	CASSSPGGLGETQYF	TGTGCCAGCAGCTCCCCGGGGGGGCTTGGTGAGACCCAGTACTTC
TRBD2	TRBV14	TRBJ2-5	-	CASSQVGLAETQYF	TGTGCCAGCAGCCAAGTGGGACTAGCGGAGACCCAGTACTTC
TRBD2	TRBV7-2	TRBJ2-5	-	CASGVDRTSGDVETQYF	TGTGCCAGCGGGGTGGATCGAACTAGCGGGGATGTGGAGACCCAGTACTTC
-	TRBV27	TRBJ2-7	-	CASRVQGPRYEQYF	TGTGCCAGCAGAGTACAGGGTCCCCGCTACGAGCAGTACTTC
-	TRBV5-6	TRBJ2-3	few	CASSHSADTDTQYF	TGTGCCAGCAGCCATTCGGCAGACACCGATACGCAGTATTTT